One sample yielded the 2 T cell receptor beta chains listed below, sequenced in a study of shared clonotypes between healthy human individuals. TCRdb keeps only in-frame clones here, not all; method: immunoSEQ multiplex PCR. The table lists 550,000 to 700,000 clones, 55% to 85% of them singletons, with roughly 1.9% in the top ten. Sequenced: memory CD4+ T cells sorted from blood. Subset of the sample: CD45RA-negative fraction. These receptors came from a woman under 40 in good health.

This clone was seen more than once but under ten times. This sequence joins TRBV5-1 and TRBJ2-7, with 8 bases that match TRBD2. Germline values: CDR1 SGHRS, CDR2 YFSETQ. V gave up 2 bases and J gave up 7 bases; unmatched junction bases: 11. CDR3 length: 15 amino acids. The CDR3 is CASSLSTSGNDEQYF. CDR3 in DNA: TGCGCCAGCAGCTTAAGTACTAGCGGTAATGATGAGCAGTACTTC.

About this clone itself: This may stem from a read error, because a much larger clone lies one nucleotide away. The genes are TRBV5-4 and TRBJ1-1, with D perhaps matching TRBD1 (6 bases). Germline V CDR1 and CDR2: SGHNT, YYREEE (reference sequence). Deletions cut 4 bases from V and 2 bases from J, with 9 bases between. The CDR3 runs to 13 residues. The CDR3 DNA is TGTGCCAGCAGCCAACAGGGTAACACTGAAGCTTTCTTT. Protein: CASSQQGNTEAFF.